The 26 T cell receptor beta chains listed next were all sequenced from one sample in a study of radiotherapy plus CTLA-4 blockade in lung cancer. Data came from immunoSEQ multiplex PCR; TCRdb stores just in-frame clones and leaves some out. The sample lists around 86,000 clones, less than 90% occurring once. Sequences were derived from peripheral blood, sampled from a patient treated with radiotherapy plus ipilimumab. The origin of the receptors is a human donor with non-small cell lung cancer who had stable disease on radiotherapy plus ipilimumab.

The J gene is TRBJ2-2, the V gene TRBV10-1; D uncertain. The CDR3 extends over 14 amino acids. Germline-derived CDR1 and CDR2 are WNHNN and SYGVQD (reference sequence). V was pared by 6 bases and J by 2 bases, with 10 bases between. CDR3 bases: TGCGCCAGCAGGGGCCCGGGTAACACCGGGGAGCTGTTTTTT. Translating it yields CASRGPGNTGELFF.

V usage is TRBV7-8 and J usage is TRBJ2-1; D is possibly TRBD1 (6 bases). The CDR3 length is 17 residues. Trimming took off 2 bases at V and 3 bases at J, with 17 bases between the two ends. The germline V gene has CDR1 SGHVS and CDR2 FQNEAQ. The chain's CDR3 is CASSLTAGTNLYNEQFF. In DNA form, the CDR3 reads TGTGCCAGCAGCTTAACCGCCGGGACAAACCTCTACAATGAGCAGTTCTTC.

The chain carries TRBV18 and TRBJ2-2, with D possibly matching TRBD2 (5 bases). Germline values: CDR1 KGHSH, CDR2 LQKENI. The V and J ends lost 1 base and 5 bases respectively, with 14 bases between them. This CDR3 is built from 16 residues. In DNA form, the CDR3 reads TGTGCCAGCTCACCACTCGCCAGCGGAGGTACCGGGGAGCTGTTTTTT. Amino acids: CASSPLASGGTGELFF.

The chain combines TRBV5-1 with TRBJ2-3; 7 bases match TRBD1. V was clipped by 1 base and J by 3 bases; unmatched bases: 11. CDR1 and CDR2 from the germline V gene are SGHRS and YFSETQ. The CDR3 covers 17 residues. The CDR3 nucleotides read TGCGCCAGCAGCTTGTTCCCGGGACAGACCTTTACAGATACGCAGTATTTT. Residues: CASSLFPGQTFTDTQYF.

This chain connects TRBV5-1 to TRBJ2-7; TRBD2 matches at 7 bases. CDR1 is SGHRS, CDR2 YFSETQ, per germline. V lost 5 bases and J lost 12; bases outside the gene matches: 14. CDR3 length: 13 amino acids. CDR3 sequence reads: CASSLSLEGLLYF. CDR3 nucleotide sequence: TGCGCCAGCAGTCTCTCCCTCGAGGGACTACTGTACTTC.

The chain uses TRBV28 and TRBJ1-2; D gene ambiguous. The CDR3 spans 17 residues. CDR1 MDHEN and CDR2 SYDVKM come from the germline V gene. V was clipped by 6 bases and J by 4 bases, with 24 bases between them. The CDR3 DNA sequence: TGTGCCAGCAGCCCCGTCTACAGAGTTAGAGGCCTCTATGGCTACACCTTC. It specifies CASSPVYRVRGLYGYTF.

This chain links TRBV19 with TRBJ2-3; no reliable D call. Trimming pared 9 bases from V and 6 bases from J, leaving 19 bases between. Per germline, CDR1 LNHDA and CDR2 SQIVND (reference sequence). CDR3 length equals 14 residues. CDR3 DNA: TGTGCCAGCAGCCTACAAGCAAAGAAGGATACGCAGTATTTT. Protein: CASSLQAKKDTQYF. Full variable domain (missing parts from reference TRBV19 and TRBJ2-3): DGGITQSPKYLFRKEGQNVTLSCEQNLNHDAMYWYRQDPGQGLRLIYYSQIVNDFQKGDIAEGYSVSREKKESFPLTVTSAQKNPTAFYLCASSLQAKKDTQYFGPGTRLTVL.

The chain couples TRBV27 to TRBJ2-3, with 12 bases matching TRBD2. The CDR3 length is 17 residues. The germline V gene encodes CDR1 MNHEY and CDR2 SMNVEV (reference sequence). With 5 bases clipped from V and 0 bases from J, the junction kept 6 bases outside the gene matches. The CDR3 region is CASSLRLAGDSTDTQYF. The CDR3 DNA follows: TGTGCCAGCAGTCTACGACTAGCGGGGGATAGCACAGATACGCAGTATTTT.

V usage is TRBV11-2 and J usage is TRBJ2-1, with 10 nucleotides matching TRBD2. With V trimmed by 2 bases and J by 7 bases, 5 bases remained unmatched. The CDR3 covers 15 residues. Germline V gene sequence: CDR1 SGHAT, CDR2 FQNNGV. The CDR3 coding sequence is TGTGCCAGCAGCTTAAGCGGGGGGGCAGGTAATGAGCAGTTCTTC. It is translated as CASSLSGGAGNEQFF.

The chain couples TRBV19 to TRBJ2-2; TRBD1 might be the D (6 bases). Germline V gene data show CDR1 as LNHDA and CDR2 as SQIVND (reference sequence). V gave up 3 bases and J gave up 0 bases, with 11 bases separating them. The CDR3 sequence is 16 residues long. The CDR3 is CASSISGAPNTGELFF. CDR3 sequence (DNA): TGTGCCAGTAGTATCTCAGGGGCCCCGAACACCGGGGAGCTGTTTTTT.

The V gene is TRBV7-2, the J gene TRBJ1-2, with D possibly matching TRBD1 (6 bases). The ends were cut back, 1 base at V and 2 bases at J, with 8 bases in the middle. There are 14 residues in the CDR3. The germline gives CDR1 SGHTA, CDR2 FQGNSA. CDR3 nucleotide sequence: TGTGCCAGCAGCTTAGATACAGGGAACTATGGCTACACCTTC. Residues: CASSLDTGNYGYTF.

This clone has a handful of counts. The chain joins TRBV19 to TRBJ2-1; TRBD1 agrees at 9 bases. J was trimmed by 5 bases and V by 10 bases; bases with no gene match: 12. The CDR3 extends over 15 amino acids. Germline lookup yields CDR1 LNHDA and CDR2 SQIVND (reference sequence). CDR3 in amino acids: CATSRRQGVNNEQFF. As DNA, the CDR3 is TGTGCCACCTCAAGACGACAGGGGGTTAACAATGAGCAGTTCTTC.

J is TRBJ1-4 and V is TRBV7-9; TRBD1 is a possible D gene (5 bases). The CDR3 sequence is 16 residues long. The V and J ends lost 5 bases and 7 bases respectively, with 20 bases between them. From germline, CDR1 is SEHNR and CDR2 FQNEAQ (reference sequence). The CDR3 loop reads CASSPKARSRAEKLFF. In DNA form, the CDR3 reads TGTGCCAGCAGCCCAAAGGCCCGGAGCAGGGCTGAAAAACTGTTTTTT.

This clone was counted once. V usage is TRBV14 and J usage is TRBJ1-1; D gene uncertain. V lost 0 bases and J 9 bases, leaving 11 bases between the germline ends. CDR1 is SGHDN, CDR2 FVKESK, per germline. The CDR3 is made up of 13 amino acids. CDR3 protein: CASSQDTGSKAFF. CDR3 DNA: TGTGCCAGCAGCCAAGATACGGGGTCGAAAGCTTTCTTT.

The genes are TRBV5-4 and TRBJ2-1; 9 nucleotides agree with TRBD2. The CDR3 length is 13 residues. V lost 0 bases to trimming and J lost 12 bases; unmatched junction nucleotides: 4. The germline V gene encodes CDR1 SGHNT and CDR2 YYREEE (reference sequence). The CDR3 reads CASSLDSGRGQFF. The CDR3 bases are TGTGCCAGCAGCTTGGATAGCGGGAGAGGGCAGTTCTTC. The complete variable domain, with remaining parts taken from reference TRBV5-4 and TRBJ2-1, reads ETGVTQSPTHLIKTRGQQVTLRCSSQSGHNTVSWYQQALGQGPQFIFQYYREEENGRGNFPPRFSGLQFPNYSSELNVNALELDDSALYLCASSLDSGRGQFFGPGTRLTVL.

The genes are TRBV7-2 and TRBJ1-5, with 8 bases aligning to TRBD1. The J segment lost 2 bases and the V segment lost 1 base, leaving 1 base of the junction unmatched. Germline CDR1 SGHTA, CDR2 FQGNSA. The CDR3 is 15 amino acids. DNA of the CDR3: TGTGCCAGCAGCTTAGTGACAGGGGGCAATCAGCCCCAGCATTTT. Translated, it gives CASSLVTGGNQPQHF.

This rearrangement joins TRBV4-1 to TRBJ2-3, with 9 nucleotides matching TRBD2. V trimming: 0 bases; J trimming: 6 bases; junction bases outside the gene matches: 4. The CDR3 extends over 15 amino acids. The V gene's germline CDR1 is MGHRA and CDR2 YSYEKL. The CDR3 nucleotides are TGCGCCAGCAGCCAAGACGGCACTAGCGGGGATACGCAGTATTTT. It yields the protein CASSQDGTSGDTQYF.

This chain connects TRBV9 to TRBJ2-2, with 14 bases fitting TRBD2. Germline CDR1 SGDLS, CDR2 YYNGEE. The CDR3 totals 19 residues. J lost 8 bases, V lost 0 bases, and 12 bases had no gene match. The CDR3 coding sequence is TGTGCCAGCAGCGTAGGGGCGTGGACTAGCGGGAGGAGTAGAGGGGAGCTGTTTTTT. This codes for CASSVGAWTSGRSRGELFF.

The chain carries TRBV18 and TRBJ2-4, with TRBD1 identical over 10 bases. The CDR3 is made up of 14 amino acids. Germline CDR1 and CDR2: KGHSH and LQKENI. V shed 8 bases, J shed 4 bases, and the junction held 5 bases outside the gene matches. CDR3 DNA: TGTGCCAGCCGAGGGACAGGGGAAAAAAACATTCAGTACTTC. The encoded protein is CASRGTGEKNIQYF.

This clone was counted once. The rearrangement joins TRBV6-1 to TRBJ2-2, with D possibly TRBD1 on 6 matching bases. The germline V and J ends were trimmed by 4 bases and 2 bases, with 11 bases remaining between them. The V gene's germline CDR1 is MNHNS and CDR2 SASEGT. This CDR3 region has 15 residues. The CDR3 nucleotides are TGTGCCAGCAGTGCCGACAGGAGTAACACCGGGGAGCTGTTTTTT. Its translation is CASSADRSNTGELFF.

This chain links TRBV18 with TRBJ2-1; weak D call: TRBD1 (6 bases). The CDR3 loop spans 13 amino acids. CDR1 KGHSH and CDR2 LQKENI come from the germline V gene. Trimming removed 0 bases at V and 12 bases at J, with 12 bases between. DNA of the CDR3: TGTGCCAGCTCACCACCGACAGGAGACTGGCAGTTCTTC. Translated, it gives CASSPPTGDWQFF.

This clone came up a few times. The V gene is TRBV2, the J gene TRBJ2-1; TRBD2 agrees at 11 bases. Germline V gene lookup returns CDR1 SNHLY and CDR2 FYNNEI. V was clipped by 1 base and J by 4 bases; unmatched bases: 3. The CDR3 is 16 amino acids. The CDR3 DNA reads as TGTGCCAGCAGTGAAGGTACTAGCGGGGGATACAATGAGCAGTTCTTC. Translated: CASSEGTSGGYNEQFF.

The CDR3 spells CASRNRDRFDQPQHF. As DNA, the CDR3 is TGTGCCAGCAGAAATCGGGACAGGTTCGATCAGCCCCAGCATTTT. The V gene is TRBV2, the J gene TRBJ1-5; 8 bases are shared with TRBD1. Germline lookup yields CDR1 SNHLY and CDR2 FYNNEI. CDR3 length: 15 amino acids. The V gene end was trimmed by 6 bases and the J gene end by 5 bases; junction bases not matched to a gene: 9.

The V call is TRBV9, the J call TRBJ2-3; D might be TRBD2 (5 bases). CDR3 size: 12 residues. CDR1 is SGDLS, CDR2 YYNGEE, per germline. V lost 0 bases to trimming and J lost 11 bases, with 10 bases between them. This CDR3 is CASSVDTGRQYF. In DNA form, the CDR3 reads TGTGCCAGCAGCGTAGATACGGGGAGGCAGTATTTT.

A remark on this clone: Germline is not matched at one junction end, which may reflect a read error. The chain combines TRBV5-6 with TRBJ2-1; 7 nucleotides agree with TRBD1. The CDR3 contains 19 residues. Looked up from germline, CDR1 is SGHDT and CDR2 is YYEEEE. The DNA for the CDR3 is TGTGCCAGCAGCTTGGGAGAGGGACAGCTACCGGGCGGGTACACTGAGCAGTTCTTC. Its translation is CASSLGEGQLPGGYTEQFF.

The chain combines TRBV30 with TRBJ1-3; perhaps TRBD1 as D (5 bases). Germline V gene sequence: CDR1 GTSNPN, CDR2 SVGIG (reference sequence). Deletions cut 4 bases from V and 2 bases from J, with 12 bases between. This CDR3 comprises 14 residues. The CDR3 reads CAWIRDGTGNTIYF. Written as DNA, the CDR3 is TGTGCCTGGATCCGGGACGGAACTGGAAACACCATATATTTT.